This TCR beta chain stems from a study of T-cell memory formation after mild COVID-19. Via MiXCR, TCRdb re-called the 5' RACE reads, giving one row per CDR3 protein. The sample includes some 490,000 distinct CDR3 sequences, about 20% seen only once; the top ten take 10% to 15%. The CDR3 has 12 amino acids. With V trimmed by 6 bases and J by 15 bases, 10 bases remained unmatched. Per germline, CDR1 MRHNA and CDR2 SNTAGT. This receptor was taken from an adult woman who had mild COVID-19 (a few samples of this study predate the infection). Cell type and time point are not known. J is TRBJ2-1 and V is TRBV6-4; 8 bases are shared with TRBD2. The source material was PBMCs or a T cell subset sorted from them (not recorded which). The DNA for the CDR3 is TGTGCCAGCAGATCCACTAGCGGCGGGGGGTTCTTC. Its protein is CASRSTSGGGFF.